These 2 T cell receptor beta chains were sequenced from one sample in a study of blood T cell repertoires in COVID-19. Sequenced by immunoSEQ multiplex PCR; TCRdb stores in-frame clones only, minus some. The data contain approximately 180,000 clones, 75% to 85% of them singletons. Material: PBMCs or T cells enriched from blood (not recorded which). The receptors derive from a man in his fifties or sixties who had recovered from COVID-19.

V is TRBV15 and J is TRBJ2-1, with TRBD2 identical over 7 bases. Germline V gene lookup returns CDR1 LNHNV and CDR2 YYDKDF (reference sequence). The CDR3 is 18 residues long. J was trimmed by 0 bases and V by 1 base; bases with no gene match: 9. The chain's CDR3 is CATSRASGLPLSYNEQFF. CDR3 DNA: TGTGCCACCAGCAGAGCCTCGGGACTACCCCTCTCCTACAATGAGCAGTTCTTC.

The chain links TRBV20-1 to TRBJ2-5, with 7 bases lining up with TRBD1. J gave up 4 bases and V 8 bases, and 4 bases lay outside the gene matches. Germline CDR1 is DFQATT and CDR2 is SNEGSKA (reference sequence). The CDR3 spans 11 residues. CDR3 DNA: TGCAGTACCCGACAGGGAGAGACCCAGTACTTC. This sequence encodes CSTRQGETQYF.